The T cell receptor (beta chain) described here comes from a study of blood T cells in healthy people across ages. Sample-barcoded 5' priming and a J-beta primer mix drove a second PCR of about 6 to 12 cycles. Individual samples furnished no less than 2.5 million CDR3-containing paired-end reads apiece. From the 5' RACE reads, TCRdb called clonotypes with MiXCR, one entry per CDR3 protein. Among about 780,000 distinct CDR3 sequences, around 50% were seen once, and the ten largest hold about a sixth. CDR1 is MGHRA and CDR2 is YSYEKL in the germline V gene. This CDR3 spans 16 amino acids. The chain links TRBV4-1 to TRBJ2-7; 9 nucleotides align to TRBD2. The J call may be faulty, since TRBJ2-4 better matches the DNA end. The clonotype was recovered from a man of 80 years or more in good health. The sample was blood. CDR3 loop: CASSQGGAGGRNIQYF. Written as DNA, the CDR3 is TGCGCCAGCAGCCAAGGAGGAGCGGGAGGTCGGAACATTCAGTACTTC.